The next 32 T cell receptor beta chains were all read from a single sample in a study of blood T cell repertoires in COVID-19. Data came from immunoSEQ multiplex PCR; TCRdb stores just in-frame clones and leaves some out. This sample has approximately 300,000 clones, with 80% to 90% found just once. The sequencing sample was made of peripheral blood. The receptors shown here come from a man aged 25-45 years with acute or convalescent COVID-19.

The chain carries TRBV4-1 and TRBJ1-4, with D maybe TRBD1 (6 bases). Trimming removed 3 bases from V and 8 bases from J, with 10 bases in between. The CDR3 runs 13 residues. Germline CDR1 and CDR2: MGHRA and YSYEKL. CDR3 nucleotide sequence: TGCGCCAGCAGCCACCCGGGGGGCGAAAAACTGTTTTTT. It codes for CASSHPGGEKLFF.

This chain connects TRBV5-1 to TRBJ2-2, with TRBD1 matching 9 bases. CDR3 size: 15 residues. Germline-derived CDR1 and CDR2 are SGHRS and YFSETQ. V lost 4 bases, J lost 5 bases, and 6 bases stayed unmatched. Here the CDR3 reads CASSMDRGGTGELFF. The CDR3 DNA is TGCGCCAGCAGCATGGACAGGGGTGGAACCGGGGAGCTGTTTTTT.

This chain joins TRBV19 and TRBJ1-1, with D tentatively TRBD1 (5 bases). The CDR3 runs 12 residues. Deletions cut 10 bases from V and 6 bases from J, with 15 bases between. Germline V gives CDR1 LNHDA, CDR2 SQIVND (reference sequence). The CDR3 protein is CATKVRVAEAFF. Written as DNA, the CDR3 is TGTGCCACCAAGGTCAGGGTCGCTGAAGCTTTCTTT.

The V gene is TRBV11-2, the J gene TRBJ1-6, with D unclear. CDR1 is SGHAT and CDR2 is FQNNGV in the germline V gene. The ends were cut back, 3 bases at V and 2 bases at J, with 8 bases in the middle. The CDR3 length is 15 residues. CDR3 amino acids: CASSLERTYNSPLHF. CDR3 in DNA: TGTGCCAGCAGCTTGGAGCGGACCTATAATTCACCCCTCCACTTT.

J is TRBJ2-3 and V is TRBV6-5; 7 positions match TRBD2. The CDR3 sequence is 13 residues long. The V gene end was trimmed by 9 bases and the J gene end by 2 bases; junction bases not matched to a gene: 5. Germline V gene data show CDR1 as MNHEY and CDR2 as SVGAGI. CDR3 sequence (DNA): TGTGCCAGTGCCGGGACTAACACAGATACGCAGTATTTT. It is translated as CASAGTNTDTQYF.

The V and J genes are TRBV19 and TRBJ1-5; perhaps TRBD1 as D (5 bases). Germline-derived CDR1 and CDR2 are LNHDA and SQIVND (reference sequence). Trimming removed 2 bases from V and 4 bases from J, with 9 bases in between. CDR3 length equals 14 residues. The CDR3 nucleotides are TGTGCCAGTAGTATACGGGCAGGGAATCAGCCCCAGCATTTT. This gives the protein CASSIRAGNQPQHF. Filled out from reference TRBV19 and TRBJ1-5, the complete variable domain reads DGGITQSPKYLFRKEGQNVTLSCEQNLNHDAMYWYRQDPGQGLRLIYYSQIVNDFQKGDIAEGYSVSREKKESFPLTVTSAQKNPTAFYLCASSIRAGNQPQHFGDGTRLSIL.

The V call is TRBV7-8, the J call TRBJ1-4; D may be TRBD1 (5 bases). CDR1 is SGHVS, CDR2 FQNEAQ, per germline. This CDR3 spans 21 amino acids. V lost 2 bases and J 0 bases, leaving 25 bases between the germline ends. CDR3 sequence (DNA): TGTGCCAGCAGCTTATTGGCAGAGGTTGGGGGGGGGAAGGCAACTAATGAAAAACTGTTTTTT. Translating it yields CASSLLAEVGGGKATNEKLFF. Full variable domain (missing parts from reference TRBV7-8 and TRBJ1-4): GAGVSQSPRYKVAKRGQDVALRCDPISGHVSLFWYQQALGQGPEFLTYFQNEAQLDKSGLPSDRFFAERPEGSVSTLKIQRTQQEDSAVYLCASSLLAEVGGGKATNEKLFFGSGTQLSVL.

The chain joins TRBV18 to TRBJ1-4; TRBD1 might be the D (6 bases). Deletions cut 3 bases from V and 6 bases from J, with 14 bases between. Germline CDR1 and CDR2: KGHSH and LQKENI. The length of the CDR3 is 15 residues. This CDR3 reads CASSPTAQGDEKLFF. The DNA of the CDR3 is TGTGCCAGCTCACCGACGGCACAGGGAGATGAAAAACTGTTTTTT.

This sequence joins TRBV15 and TRBJ1-4; no firm D call. Trimming stripped 5 bases from V and 2 bases from J, with 12 bases between. CDR1 is LNHNV, CDR2 YYDKDF, per germline (reference sequence). The CDR3 extends over 15 amino acids. The CDR3 loop is CATSHPSQTNEKLFF. The CDR3 region has the DNA TGTGCCACCAGCCATCCTTCACAGACTAATGAAAAACTGTTTTTT.

The CDR3 protein is CASSWPIPGQGFPLHF. The CDR3 region has the DNA TGTGCCAGCAGTTGGCCTATTCCGGGACAGGGATTTCCCCTCCACTTT. The rearrangement uses TRBV28 and TRBJ1-6; TRBD1 matches 9 bases. V shed 4 bases, J shed 13 bases, and the junction held 14 bases outside the gene matches. CDR3 size: 16 residues. Germline loops: CDR1 MDHEN, CDR2 SYDVKM.

This clone occurred once. The rearrangement joins TRBV19 to TRBJ2-7; D remains unclear. Trimming left V 5 bases short and J 2 bases short, with 13 bases between. From germline, CDR1 is LNHDA and CDR2 SQIVND (reference sequence). The CDR3 covers 14 residues. CDR3: CASSEVDRAYEQYF. The CDR3, as DNA: TGTGCCAGTAGTGAGGTAGACCGGGCCTACGAGCAGTACTTC.

The rearrangement joins TRBV7-2 to TRBJ2-7; TRBD2 agrees at 9 bases. CDR1 is SGHTA and CDR2 is FQGNSA in the germline V gene. Trimming cost V 5 bases and J 5 bases; bases outside gene matches: 4. The CDR3 extends over 13 amino acids. CDR3 protein: CASSHPSGDEQYF. CDR3 in DNA: TGTGCCAGCAGCCACCCTAGCGGGGACGAGCAGTACTTC.

V usage is TRBV7-3 and J usage is TRBJ2-3, with 7 bases lining up with TRBD1. V shed 0 bases and J 4 bases; nucleotides not matched to a gene: 4. The CDR3 sequence is 15 residues long. CDR1 and CDR2 from the germline V gene are SGHTA and FQGTGA. The CDR3 reads CASSLTTGRADTQYF. Here the CDR3 DNA reads TGTGCCAGCAGCTTAACGACAGGGAGAGCAGATACGCAGTATTTT.

This clone was seen just once. The chain is built from TRBV28 and TRBJ1-5; D unresolved. Germline CDR1 and CDR2: MDHEN and SYDVKM. The CDR3 totals 15 residues. Trimming cost V 7 bases and J 0 bases, with 13 bases left between them. The CDR3 region has the DNA TGTGCCAGCACCCCCTACGGTCTTAGCAATCAGCCCCAGCATTTT. It translates to CASTPYGLSNQPQHF.

The rearrangement joins TRBV5-5 to TRBJ1-3; D remains ambiguous. This CDR3 spans 14 amino acids. CDR1 and CDR2 (germline): SGHKS, YYEKEE (reference sequence). Trimming removed 3 bases at V and 0 bases at J, with 7 bases between. The CDR3 DNA follows: TGTGCCAGCAGCTCATACAGCTCTGGAAACACCATATATTTT. This sequence encodes CASSSYSSGNTIYF.

A single count supports this clone. The chain joins TRBV19 to TRBJ1-6; no clear D gene. CDR3 length equals 14 residues. Per the germline V gene, CDR1 is LNHDA and CDR2 is SQIVND (reference sequence). V was cut by 3 bases and J by 6 bases, with 9 bases left in between. For the CDR3, the DNA is TGTGCCAGTAGTATGGACGGGGTTAATTCACCCCTCCACTTT. It yields the protein CASSMDGVNSPLHF.

The rearrangement links TRBV12-3 or TRBV12-4 to TRBJ2-3; D not certain. The V gene lost 3 bases and the J gene lost 6 bases, with 10 bases spanning the gap. The CDR3 covers 13 residues. This chain's CDR3 is CASSLTESDTQYF. The CDR3 DNA follows: TGTGCCAGCAGTTTGACGGAGTCGGATACGCAGTATTTT.

The chain carries TRBV9 and TRBJ2-5; 8 nucleotides line up with TRBD2. The length of the CDR3 is 15 residues. V trimming: 0 bases; J trimming: 0 bases; junction bases outside the gene matches: 1. Germline-derived CDR1 and CDR2 are SGDLS and YYNGEE. This CDR3 reads CASSVAGGNQETQYF. The CDR3 DNA follows: TGTGCCAGCAGCGTAGCGGGGGGGAACCAAGAGACCCAGTACTTC.

This clone came up a few times. The gene calls are TRBV29-1 and TRBJ1-5, with 10 bases matching TRBD1. Unmatched junction bases numbered 11, after V lost 6 bases and J lost 6 bases. CDR1 and CDR2 from the germline V gene are SQVTM and ANQGSEA. The CDR3 has 15 residues. The CDR3 here is CSVGERTGGGQPQHF. In nucleotides, the CDR3 is TGCAGCGTCGGCGAGCGGACAGGGGGGGGTCAGCCCCAGCATTTT.

This chain connects TRBV28 to TRBJ1-1; D is undetermined. Deletions cut 4 bases from V and 6 bases from J, with 12 bases between. Germline loops: CDR1 MDHEN, CDR2 SYDVKM. There are 13 residues in the CDR3. The CDR3 here is CASSSKPRAEAFF. CDR3 nucleotides: TGTGCCAGCAGTTCGAAACCGCGGGCTGAAGCTTTCTTT.

This clone was seen a few times. The chain has TRBV9 and TRBJ2-1; 15 nucleotides agree with TRBD2. Germline trimming cut 4 bases from V and 7 bases from J; bases unmatched to any gene: 9. The V gene's germline CDR1 is SGDLS and CDR2 YYNGEE. This CDR3 is built from 17 residues. Here the CDR3 reads CASSPRTSGRAMNEQFF. The DNA of the CDR3 is TGTGCCAGCAGCCCCCGGACTAGCGGGAGGGCCATGAATGAGCAGTTCTTC. Full variable domain (outside the CDR3, taken from reference TRBV9 and TRBJ2-1): DSGVTQTPKHLITATGQRVTLRCSPRSGDLSVYWYQQSLDQGLQFLIQYYNGEERAKGNILERFSAQQFPDLHSELNLSSLELGDSALYFCASSPRTSGRAMNEQFFGPGTRLTVL.

The chain employs TRBV9 and TRBJ1-3; D is ambiguous. The CDR3 totals 13 residues. The ends were cut back, 0 bases at V and 3 bases at J, with 4 bases in the middle. Per germline, CDR1 SGDLS and CDR2 YYNGEE. CDR3 bases: TGTGCCAGCAGCGTAGGTAGTGGAAACACCATATATTTT. Encoded protein: CASSVGSGNTIYF.

About this clone itself: The same CDR3 is also encoded by other DNA sequences in this sample. V gene TRBV6-5 combines with J gene TRBJ1-5; 9 nucleotides align to TRBD1. Germline lookup yields CDR1 MNHEY and CDR2 SVGAGI. V trimming: 6 bases; J trimming: 4 bases; junction bases outside the gene matches: 1. The CDR3 extends over 13 amino acids. This CDR3 is CASRGQGNQPQHF. DNA for the CDR3: TGTGCCAGCAGGGGACAGGGTAATCAGCCCCAGCATTTT.

The rearrangement links TRBV11-2 to TRBJ1-6, with 8 bases matching TRBD1. The CDR3 sequence is 18 residues long. The V and J ends lost 7 bases and 0 bases, in that order; junction bases with no gene match: 11. CDR1 and CDR2 from the germline V gene are SGHAT and FQNNGV. The CDR3, as DNA: TGTGCCAGCACCCTGCGGGACAGGACCAACTCCTATAATTCACCCCTCCACTTT. It specifies CASTLRDRTNSYNSPLHF.

The chain uses TRBV5-1 and TRBJ1-2, with 8 bases matching TRBD1. The germline CDR1 and CDR2 sequences are SGHRS and YFSETQ. V lost 5 bases, J lost 3 bases, and 6 bases stayed unmatched. The CDR3 runs to 14 residues. The CDR3 nucleotides read TGCGCCAGCAGTCTGGCAGGGGGCGACTATGGCTACACCTTC. This codes for CASSLAGGDYGYTF. The full variable domain, rest sourced from reference TRBV5-1 and TRBJ1-2, is KAGVTQTPRYLIKTRGQQVTLSCSPISGHRSVSWYQQTPGQGLQFLFEYFSETQRNKGNFPGRFSGRQFSNSRSEMNVSTLELGDSALYLCASSLAGGDYGYTFGSGTRLTVV.

The chain has TRBV4-2 and TRBJ2-7; TRBD2 aligns across 13 bases. The CDR3 is 14 residues long. The germline gives CDR1 LGHNA, CDR2 YNFKEQ. Trimming at V came to 4 bases and at J to 6 bases, leaving 3 bases not matched to a gene. The CDR3 DNA reads as TGTGCCAGCAGCCGGACTAGCGGGAGTCCCGAGCAGTACTTC. Its translation: CASSRTSGSPEQYF.

The chain links TRBV28 to TRBJ1-1; D unclear. V was trimmed by 7 bases and J by 4 bases, leaving 13 bases between them. Germline V gives CDR1 MDHEN, CDR2 SYDVKM. The CDR3 extends over 13 amino acids. DNA of the CDR3: TGTGCCAGCATGAGCGGGGAGAGCACTGAAGCTTTCTTT. Amino acids: CASMSGESTEAFF.

The rearrangement links TRBV18 to TRBJ1-1; no reliable D call. V shed 3 bases and J shed 5 bases, with 13 bases lying between them. This CDR3 is built from 14 residues. Germline assignment: CDR1 KGHSH and CDR2 LQKENI. In nucleotides, the CDR3 is TGTGCCAGCTCACCGCCATCGGTGAGAACTGAAGCTTTCTTT. It translates to CASSPPSVRTEAFF.

J is TRBJ2-1 and V is TRBV2; 13 nucleotides line up with TRBD2. Germline CDR1 SNHLY, CDR2 FYNNEI. Unmatched junction bases numbered 2, after V lost 5 bases and J lost 7 bases. This CDR3 comprises 14 residues. The DNA of the CDR3 is TGTGCCAGCAGTAGGACTAGCGGGAGTAATGAGCAGTTCTTC. It specifies CASSRTSGSNEQFF.

This chain uses TRBV11-2 with TRBJ2-7; 12 nucleotides line up with TRBD2. The length of the CDR3 is 17 residues. V lost 5 bases and J lost 0; bases outside the gene matches: 8. CDR1 is SGHAT and CDR2 is FQNNGV in the germline V gene. CDR3 sequence reads: CASSPETSGSPSYEQYF. CDR3 nucleotides: TGTGCCAGCAGCCCTGAGACTAGCGGGAGCCCCTCCTACGAGCAGTACTTC. Full variable domain (remainder filled in from reference TRBV11-2 and TRBJ2-7): EAGVAQSPRYKIIEKRQSVAFWCNPISGHATLYWYQQILGQGPKLLIQFQNNGVVDDSQLPKDRFSAERLKGVDSTLKIQPAKLEDSAVYLCASSPETSGSPSYEQYFGPGTRLTVT.

This rearrangement joins TRBV6-5 to TRBJ1-5, with TRBD1 matching over 8 bases. CDR1 is MNHEY and CDR2 is SVGAGI in the germline V gene. The CDR3 contains 14 residues. The ends lost 5 bases at V and 4 bases at J; junction bases unmatched: 4. The CDR3: CASSPRDRNQPQHF. In DNA form, the CDR3 reads TGTGCCAGCAGTCCCCGGGACAGGAATCAGCCCCAGCATTTT.

CDR3 DNA: TGTGCCAGCCAGTTCCTGGTGGGTGGACTAGCGGGAGACAATGAGCAGTTCTTC. This encodes CASQFLVGGLAGDNEQFF. This chain joins TRBV19 and TRBJ2-1, with 13 bases that match TRBD2. Unmatched junction bases numbered 16, after V lost 9 bases and J lost 5 bases. The germline V gene encodes CDR1 LNHDA and CDR2 SQIVND (reference sequence). The CDR3 is 18 residues long.